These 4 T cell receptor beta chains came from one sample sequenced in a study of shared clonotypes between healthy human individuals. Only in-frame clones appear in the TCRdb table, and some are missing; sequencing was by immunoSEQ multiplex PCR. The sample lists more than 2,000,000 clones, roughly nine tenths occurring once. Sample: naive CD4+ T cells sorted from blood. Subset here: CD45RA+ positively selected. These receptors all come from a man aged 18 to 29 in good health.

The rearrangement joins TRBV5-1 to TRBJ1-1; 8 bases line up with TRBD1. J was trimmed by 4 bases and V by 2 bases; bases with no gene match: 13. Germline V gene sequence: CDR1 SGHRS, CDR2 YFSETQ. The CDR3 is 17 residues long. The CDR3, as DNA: TGCGCCAGCAGCTTTCCACAGGGGGGTTCAGTGAGCACTGAAGCTTTCTTT. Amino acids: CASSFPQGGSVSTEAFF.

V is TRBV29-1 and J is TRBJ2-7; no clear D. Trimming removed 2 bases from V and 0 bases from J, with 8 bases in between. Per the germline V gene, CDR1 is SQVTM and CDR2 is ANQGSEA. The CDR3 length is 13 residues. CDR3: CSVETESSYEQYF. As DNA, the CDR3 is TGCAGCGTTGAAACGGAAAGCTCCTACGAGCAGTACTTC.

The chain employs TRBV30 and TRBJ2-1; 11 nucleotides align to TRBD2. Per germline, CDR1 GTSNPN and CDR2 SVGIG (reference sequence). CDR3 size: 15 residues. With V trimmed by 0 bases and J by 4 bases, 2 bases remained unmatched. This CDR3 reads CAWSVLAGDYNEQFF. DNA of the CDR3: TGTGCCTGGAGTGTACTAGCGGGAGATTACAATGAGCAGTTCTTC.

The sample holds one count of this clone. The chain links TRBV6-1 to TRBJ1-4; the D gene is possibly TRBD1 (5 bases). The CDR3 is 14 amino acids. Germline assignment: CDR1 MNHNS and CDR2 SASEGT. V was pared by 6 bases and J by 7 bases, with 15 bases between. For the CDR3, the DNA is TGTGCCAGCAGGAAGGGGCGTCAAAGTGAAAAACTGTTTTTT. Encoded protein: CASRKGRQSEKLFF.